This is a list of T cell receptor beta chains from one sample in a study of regulatory T cells in long-lasting Graves disease. TCRdb re-called the multiplex PCR reads with MiXCR, one entry per CDR3 protein. The sample contains some 490,000 distinct CDR3 sequences, approximately 12% of which appear only once. The sample also formed part of further work on T cells in Graves' hyperthyroidism and ophthalmopathy.

The material sequenced was peripheral blood mononuclear cells (PBMCs), taken at new diagnosis, from a patient treated with antithyroid drugs. The receptors originated from a woman in her twenties or thirties with Graves disease. The CDR3 runs from the conserved cysteine through the conserved F or W. Fields, in order: V gene, CDR3 protein.

v_gene: TRBV6-2/TRBV6-3; CDR3aa: CASSYNPQTGGNEKLFF
v_gene: TRBV20-1; CDR3aa: CSATARGYRGGNQPQHF
v_gene: TRBV9; CDR3aa: CASSVDLDGEKLFF
v_gene: TRBV3-1; CDR3aa: CASSQDGGHTDTQSF
v_gene: TRBV7-9; CDR3aa: CASSFLGDGDTIYF
v_gene: TRBV7-9; CDR3aa: CASSFPQMGQGYQETQYF
v_gene: TRBV2; CDR3aa: CASSGRVTTNEKLFF
v_gene: TRBV5-8; CDR3aa: CASSREGRNTGELFF
v_gene: TRBV3-1; CDR3aa: CASSQVTIPNTEAFF
v_gene: TRBV19; CDR3aa: CASSIPGRTGDTQYF
v_gene: TRBV5-1; CDR3aa: CASSDTPTDTQYF
v_gene: TRBV4-2; CDR3aa: CASSQERQGLYEQYF
v_gene: TRBV6-2/TRBV6-3; CDR3aa: CASSLRGQVQETQYF
v_gene: TRBV7-9; CDR3aa: CASSSDLEGDSPLHF
v_gene: TRBV19; CDR3aa: CASSPRTGLMNTEAFF
v_gene: TRBV12-3/TRBV12-4; CDR3aa: CASSPDGLQNQPQHF